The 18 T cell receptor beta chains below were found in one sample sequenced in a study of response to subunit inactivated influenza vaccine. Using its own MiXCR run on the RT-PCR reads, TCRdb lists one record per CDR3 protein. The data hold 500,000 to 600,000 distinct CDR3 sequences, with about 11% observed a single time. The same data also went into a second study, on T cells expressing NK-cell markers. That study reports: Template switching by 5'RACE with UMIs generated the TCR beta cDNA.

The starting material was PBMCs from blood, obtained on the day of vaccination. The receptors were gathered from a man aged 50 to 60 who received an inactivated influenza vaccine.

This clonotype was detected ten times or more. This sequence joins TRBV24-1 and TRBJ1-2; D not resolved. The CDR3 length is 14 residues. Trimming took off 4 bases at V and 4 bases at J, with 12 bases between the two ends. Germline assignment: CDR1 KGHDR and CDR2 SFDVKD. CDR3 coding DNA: TGTGCCACCAGTGACGTAAGGTCGGGCTATGGCTACACCTTC. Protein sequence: CATSDVRSGYGYTF.

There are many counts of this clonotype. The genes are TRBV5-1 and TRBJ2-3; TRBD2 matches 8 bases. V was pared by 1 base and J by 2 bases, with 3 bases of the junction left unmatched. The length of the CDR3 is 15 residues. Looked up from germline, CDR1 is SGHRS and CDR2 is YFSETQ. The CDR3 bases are TGCGCCAGCAGCTTGATCGGGGGGGACACAGATACGCAGTATTTT. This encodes CASSLIGGDTDTQYF.

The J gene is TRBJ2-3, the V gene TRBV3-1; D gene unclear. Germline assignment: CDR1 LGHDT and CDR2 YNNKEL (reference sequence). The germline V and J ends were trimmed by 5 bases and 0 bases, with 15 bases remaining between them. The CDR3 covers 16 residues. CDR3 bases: TGTGCCAGCAGCAATGTTGATGGGCTTAGCACAGATACGCAGTATTTT. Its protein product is CASSNVDGLSTDTQYF.

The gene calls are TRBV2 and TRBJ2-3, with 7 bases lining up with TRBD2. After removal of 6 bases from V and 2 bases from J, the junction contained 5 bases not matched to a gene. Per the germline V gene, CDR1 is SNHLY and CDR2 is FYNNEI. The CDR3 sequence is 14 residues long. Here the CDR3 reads CASRAGLLTDTQYF. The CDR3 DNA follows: TGTGCCAGCAGAGCGGGACTTCTCACAGATACGCAGTATTTT.

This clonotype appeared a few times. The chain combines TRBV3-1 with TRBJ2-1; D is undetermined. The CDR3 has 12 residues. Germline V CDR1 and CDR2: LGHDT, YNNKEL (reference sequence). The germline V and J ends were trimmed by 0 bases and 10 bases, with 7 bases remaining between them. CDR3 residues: CASSQDLEEQFF. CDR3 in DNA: TGTGCCAGCAGCCAAGATCTGGAAGAGCAGTTCTTC.

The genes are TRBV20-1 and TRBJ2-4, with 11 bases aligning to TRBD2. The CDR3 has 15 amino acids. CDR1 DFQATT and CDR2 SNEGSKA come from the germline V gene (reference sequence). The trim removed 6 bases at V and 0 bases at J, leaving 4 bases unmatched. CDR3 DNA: TGCAGTGCCAACGGACTAGCGGGAGCCAAAAACATTCAGTACTTC. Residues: CSANGLAGAKNIQYF.

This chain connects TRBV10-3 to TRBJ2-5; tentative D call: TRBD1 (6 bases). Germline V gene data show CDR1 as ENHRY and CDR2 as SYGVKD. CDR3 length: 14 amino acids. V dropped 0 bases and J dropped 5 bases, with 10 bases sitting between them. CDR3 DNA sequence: TGTGCCATCAGTGAGTCGGGGGCTGTGGAGACCCAGTACTTC. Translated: CAISESGAVETQYF.

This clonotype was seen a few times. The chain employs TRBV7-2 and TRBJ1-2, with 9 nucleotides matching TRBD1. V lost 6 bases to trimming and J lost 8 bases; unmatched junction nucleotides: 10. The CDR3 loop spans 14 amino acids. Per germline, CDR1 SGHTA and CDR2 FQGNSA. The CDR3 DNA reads TGTGCCAGCAGTCTACAGGGGGCCGTGTTGGGCTACACCTTC. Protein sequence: CASSLQGAVLGYTF.

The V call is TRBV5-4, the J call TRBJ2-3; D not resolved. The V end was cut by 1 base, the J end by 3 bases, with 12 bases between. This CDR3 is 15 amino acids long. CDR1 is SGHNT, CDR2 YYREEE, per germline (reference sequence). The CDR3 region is CASSLSVGFTDTQYF. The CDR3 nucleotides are TGTGCCAGCAGCTTGAGTGTTGGATTTACAGATACGCAGTATTTT.

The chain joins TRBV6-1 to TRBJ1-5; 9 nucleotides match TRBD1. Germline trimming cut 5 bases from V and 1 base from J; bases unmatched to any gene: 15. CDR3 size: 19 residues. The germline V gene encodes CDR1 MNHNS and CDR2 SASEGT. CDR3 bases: TGTGCCAGCAGTCCCACCGGGACAGGGACAATAGAGAGCAATCAGCCCCAGCATTTT. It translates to CASSPTGTGTIESNQPQHF.

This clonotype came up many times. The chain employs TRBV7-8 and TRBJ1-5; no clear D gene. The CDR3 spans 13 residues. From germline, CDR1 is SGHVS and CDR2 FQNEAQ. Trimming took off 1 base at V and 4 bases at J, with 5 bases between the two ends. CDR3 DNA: TGTGCCAGCAGCTTAGGGGAGAATCAGCCCCAGCATTTT. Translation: CASSLGENQPQHF.

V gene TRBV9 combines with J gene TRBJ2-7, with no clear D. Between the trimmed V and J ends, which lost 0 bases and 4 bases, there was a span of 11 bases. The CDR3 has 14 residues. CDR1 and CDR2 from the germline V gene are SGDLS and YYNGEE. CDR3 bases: TGTGCCAGCAGCGTAGAAGCGAGTAGGTACGAGCAGTACTTC. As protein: CASSVEASRYEQYF.

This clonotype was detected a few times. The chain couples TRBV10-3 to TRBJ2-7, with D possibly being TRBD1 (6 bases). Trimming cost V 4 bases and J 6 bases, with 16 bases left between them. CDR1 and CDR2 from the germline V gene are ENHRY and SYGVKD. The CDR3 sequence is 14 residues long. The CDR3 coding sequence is TGTGCCATCAGTGGCAGGGGTCTGAGAGGCGAGCAGTACTTC. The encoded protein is CAISGRGLRGEQYF.

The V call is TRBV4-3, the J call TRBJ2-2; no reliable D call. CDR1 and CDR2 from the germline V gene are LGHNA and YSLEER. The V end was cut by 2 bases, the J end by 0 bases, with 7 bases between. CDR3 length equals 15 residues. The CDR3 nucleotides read TGCGCCAGCAGCCAACGTCACCCGAACACCGGGGAGCTGTTTTTT. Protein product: CASSQRHPNTGELFF.

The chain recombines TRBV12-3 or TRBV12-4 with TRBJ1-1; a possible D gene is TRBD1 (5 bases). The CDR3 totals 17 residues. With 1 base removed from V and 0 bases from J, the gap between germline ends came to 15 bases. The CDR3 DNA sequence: TGTGCCAGCAGTTTAGAAGGGACCTTTATTCTGAACACTGAAGCTTTCTTT. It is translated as CASSLEGTFILNTEAFF.

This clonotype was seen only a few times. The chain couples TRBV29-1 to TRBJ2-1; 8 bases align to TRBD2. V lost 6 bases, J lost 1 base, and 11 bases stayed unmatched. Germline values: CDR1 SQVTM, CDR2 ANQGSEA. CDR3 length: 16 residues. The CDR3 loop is CSVFPTAGVSYNEQFF. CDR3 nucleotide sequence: TGCAGCGTATTCCCTACAGCGGGAGTGTCCTACAATGAGCAGTTCTTC.

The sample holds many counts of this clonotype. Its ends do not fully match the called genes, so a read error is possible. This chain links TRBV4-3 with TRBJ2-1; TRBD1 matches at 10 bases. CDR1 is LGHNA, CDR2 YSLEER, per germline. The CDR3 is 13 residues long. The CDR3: CASSRTGGNEQFF. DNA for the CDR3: TGTGCCAGCAGTCGGACAGGGGGCAATGAGCAGTTCTTC.

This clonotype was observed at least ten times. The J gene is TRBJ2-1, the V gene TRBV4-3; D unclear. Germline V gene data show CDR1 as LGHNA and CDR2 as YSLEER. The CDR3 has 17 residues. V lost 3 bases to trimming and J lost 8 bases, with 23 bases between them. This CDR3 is CASSHETTGSSSDEQFF. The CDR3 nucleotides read TGCGCCAGCAGCCACGAAACAACCGGGTCCTCGAGCGATGAGCAGTTCTTC.